This T cell receptor beta chain was recorded in a study of breast tumors, draining lymph nodes, adjacent tissues. CDR3 length equals 14 residues. From germline, CDR1 is SGDLS and CDR2 YYNGEE. On this clonotype itself: What it recognizes is unknown. A much more abundant neighbour one base away suggests this may be a read error.

Study-level points and caveats: Findings are consistent with lymph node origin and intratumoral expansion of most tumor T cells.

The lymph nodes were axillary draining lymph nodes from breast cancer patients. TCRdb re-called the multiplex PCR reads through MiXCR, storing one row per CDR3 protein. The sample consists of roughly 100,000 distinct CDR3 sequences, less than 40% of them appearing once. The chain employs TRBV9 and TRBJ2-7, with D hard to call. The sample consisted of axillary lymph node tissue. This sequence was found in a female donor with breast cancer. Some clones in this sample may be carry-over from other donors' samples. This chain's CDR3 is CASSVGPSSYEQSF. The CDR3, as DNA: TGTGCCAGCAGCGTAGGGCCGAGCTCCTACGAGCAGTCCTTC.